Listed below are T cell receptor beta chains from one sample, sequenced in a study of lymphopenia after photon versus proton radiotherapy. Sequencing used immunoSEQ multiplex PCR; TCRdb keeps in-frame clones, though not all of them. Of 30,000 to 35,000 clones in the sample, about 88% are singletons; the top ten hold approximately 6.6%. Sequencing was performed on peripheral blood, taken from a patient treated with proton-based radiotherapy. The receptors derive from a woman in her 70s with pancreatic cancer. Some clones in this sample may be carry-over from other donors' samples. The CDR3 runs from the conserved cysteine through the conserved F or W. A D gene is named only where the DNA matches it firmly. The size field is filled for only some rows; it gives once, few, many or a size class.

D gene	clone size	V gene	J gene	CDR3 DNA	CDR3 protein
TRBD1	once	TRBV28	TRBJ1-2	TGTGCCAGCAGTTTAACGGCAGGGGGTGGCTACACCTTC	CASSLTAGGGYTF
-	few	TRBV7-2	TRBJ2-6	TGTGCCAGCAGCTTAGCGGGGTCCGGGGCCAACGTCCTGACTTTC	CASSLAGSGANVLTF
-	-	TRBV5-6	TRBJ1-1	TGTGCCAGCAGCTTGGCGCCAGGGATTGAAGCTTTCTTT	CASSLAPGIEAFF
-	-	TRBV28	TRBJ2-7	TGTGCCAGCAGCAGCTTCGGACGGATTCCCTACGAGCAGTACTTC	CASSSFGRIPYEQYF
-	-	TRBV19	TRBJ1-1	TGTGCCAGTACTAAGCAGGGCGAAGGCACTGAAGCTTTCTTT	CASTKQGEGTEAFF
-	-	TRBV11-2	TRBJ2-7	TGTGCCAGCGGACGGCGGTCCTACGAGCAGTACTTC	CASGRRSYEQYF
-	-	TRBV15	TRBJ1-1	TGTGCCACCAGCAGAGATCAGGTGAACACTGAAGCTTTCTTT	CATSRDQVNTEAFF
TRBD1	-	TRBV9	TRBJ1-4	TGTGCCAGCAGCGTAGGACAGGGAGGCTGGGCTAATGAAAAACTGTTTTTT	CASSVGQGGWANEKLFF
-	-	TRBV19	TRBJ1-5	TGTGCCAGTAGGGGGGCAGGGAATCAGCCCCAGCATTTT	CASRGAGNQPQHF
-	-	TRBV6-1	TRBJ2-5	TGTGCCAGCAGTTTGGACAGACAAGAGACCCAGTACTTC	CASSLDRQETQYF
-	-	TRBV7-2	TRBJ1-4	TGTGCCAGCAGCTTAGCGGAGGGCGGAAAACTGTTTTTT	CASSLAEGGKLFF
-	-	TRBV7-2	TRBJ2-7	TGTGCCAGCAGCCCCTATTCCTCCTACGAGCAGTACTTC	CASSPYSSYEQYF
-	few	TRBV19	TRBJ2-7	TGTGCCAGTAGTATTTCGGGGACCTTCTCCTACGAGCAGTACTTC	CASSISGTFSYEQYF
TRBD2	-	TRBV19	TRBJ2-7	TGTGCCAGTAGCACAACTAGCGGGAGTCTAAGCGAGCAGTACTTC	CASSTTSGSLSEQYF
TRBD1	-	TRBV28	TRBJ1-3	TGTGCCAGCCAAGAAACAGGGGCGGGAGGAAACACCATATATTTT	CASQETGAGGNTIYF
-	-	TRBV10-2	TRBJ1-5	TGCGCCAGCAGTGAGGTGGGGGTTAGCAATCAGCCCCAGCATTTT	CASSEVGVSNQPQHF
TRBD1	few	TRBV6-1	TRBJ1-1	TGTGCCAGCTGCATGACAGGGGGCACTGAAGCTTTCTTT	CASCMTGGTEAFF
TRBD1	-	TRBV6-1	TRBJ1-2	TGTGCCAGCAGTGAACCTGGACAGGTGGGGTATGGCTACACCTTC	CASSEPGQVGYGYTF
TRBD2	medium-sized	TRBV27	TRBJ2-1	TGTGCCAGCAGTTCTAACCTCGGACTAGCGGGAGGAAATGAGCAGTTCTTC	CASSSNLGLAGGNEQFF
TRBD1	-	TRBV28	TRBJ1-5	TGTGCCAGCAGCTACGACATGGGACAGCGGAAGCAGCCCCAGCATTTT	CASSYDMGQRKQPQHF
-	-	TRBV7-2	TRBJ2-7	TGTGCCAGCAGCTTAGTCCAGGCCTACGAGCAGTACTTC	CASSLVQAYEQYF
-	-	TRBV30	TRBJ2-2	TGTGCCCGCATGCCGGGGGATAACACCGGGGAGCTGTTTTTT	CARMPGDNTGELFF
TRBD1	-	TRBV5-4	TRBJ2-7	TGTGCCAGCAGCTTGGCAGGGGGCTCTTACGAGCAGTACTTC	CASSLAGGSYEQYF
-	once	TRBV27	TRBJ1-1	TGTGCCAGCAGCCCTAGCCAGGGGCCAAAAAAGAACACTGAAGCTTTCTTT	CASSPSQGPKKNTEAFF
TRBD2	few	TRBV5-1	TRBJ2-1	TGCGCCAGCGAGCCGGGAGGCGGGAAAAACAATGAGCAGTTCTTC	CASEPGGGKNNEQFF
TRBD2	-	TRBV29-1	TRBJ2-3	TGCAGCGTGCCCGGGACTAGCGGGAGGCTAACAGATACGCAGTATTTT	CSVPGTSGRLTDTQYF
-	-	TRBV28	TRBJ2-7	TGTGCCAGTGAAACTGGCCTCTCCTACGAGCAGTACTTC	CASETGLSYEQYF
-	-	TRBV11-3	TRBJ1-1	TGTGCCAGCAGCTTAGGCCGGTCGAACACTGAAGCTTTCTTT	CASSLGRSNTEAFF
TRBD1	few	TRBV2	TRBJ2-3	TGTGCCAGCAAAGGGTACGGACAGGGGACCACAGATACGCAGTATTTT	CASKGYGQGTTDTQYF
-	once	TRBV6-1	TRBJ2-7	TGTGCCAGCAGCCGACAGGCTGAGCAGTACTTC	CASSRQAEQYF
-	-	TRBV28	TRBJ1-3	TGTGCCAGCAGTTGGAGCTCTGGAAACACCATATATTTT	CASSWSSGNTIYF
TRBD1	-	TRBV7-2	TRBJ2-7	TGTGCCAGCAGCCCCCCGGTGGGACAGGGTTCCTACGAGCAGTACTTC	CASSPPVGQGSYEQYF
TRBD1	-	TRBV2	TRBJ2-2	TGTGCCAGCAGTGAAAAAAAGGCAGGGGGCGGCACCGGGGAGCTGTTTTTT	CASSEKKAGGGTGELFF
-	-	TRBV4-1	TRBJ1-1	TGCGCCAGCAGCCAAGATCGAACGATCATGAACACTGAAGCTTTCTTT	CASSQDRTIMNTEAFF
TRBD2	-	TRBV7-3	TRBJ2-3	TGTGCCAGCAGCCCGGGACTAGCGCTCACAGATACGCAGTATTTT	CASSPGLALTDTQYF
-	-	TRBV28	TRBJ2-7	TGTGCCAGCAGTTTAACAGGGACTACCGACGAGCAGTACTTC	CASSLTGTTDEQYF
-	-	TRBV27	TRBJ1-5	TGTGCCAGCAGTTTATGGGACAATCAGCCCCAGCATTTT	CASSLWDNQPQHF
-	-	TRBV30	TRBJ1-1	TGTGCCTGGAGTGTATCTCGTACTGAAGCTTTCTTT	CAWSVSRTEAFF
-	-	TRBV28	TRBJ2-3	TGTGCCGGGGTGGGGACCGGGACACCTAGCACAGATACGCAGTATTTT	CAGVGTGTPSTDTQYF
-	-	TRBV10-3	TRBJ1-5	TGTGCCATCAGTGGGACAGCCAATCAGCCCCAGCATTTT	CAISGTANQPQHF
TRBD1	-	TRBV5-6	TRBJ1-1	TGTGCCAGCAGCTTGGCCGCGGGACAGGGGGCGTGGGCTTTCTTT	CASSLAAGQGAWAFF
TRBD1	medium-sized	TRBV4-3	TRBJ2-1	TGCGCCAGCAGCCAAGATCAGGACAGGGGAGTTGGTGGGAGGATCGGGGAGCAGTTCTTC	CASSQDQDRGVGGRIGEQFF
TRBD1	-	TRBV27	TRBJ1-6	TGTGCCAGCAGTCCTCAGACAGGGAGCTCCTATAATTCACCCCTCCACTTT	CASSPQTGSSYNSPLHF
-	-	TRBV29-1	TRBJ2-7	TGCAGCGTTGGACAGACAGACGAGCAGTACTTC	CSVGQTDEQYF